What follows is one T cell receptor (beta chain) and its context. Trimming took off 1 base at V and 8 bases at J, with 14 bases between the two ends. CDR3 size: 14 residues. Germline assignment: CDR1 MNHEY and CDR2 SMNVEV (reference sequence). Naive CD8 cells, CD45RO-negative and positively selected for CCR7, excluded terminally differentiated effector memory CD45RA+ cells. The sample comes from a study of shared clonotypes between healthy human individuals. Clones were read by immunoSEQ multiplex PCR, and TCRdb kept only the in-frame ones, dropping some. The sample contains about 2 million clones, just under 95% of which appear only once.

The rearrangement uses TRBV27 and TRBJ1-2; D is ambiguous. The sample was naive CD8+ T cells sorted from blood. The source of this sequence is a young man in good health. The CDR3: CASSLYPGSVGYTF. The CDR3 nucleotides read TGTGCCAGCAGTTTATATCCGGGCTCGGTAGGCTACACCTTC.